This passage covers 32 T cell receptor beta chains from one sample sequenced in a study of cytomegalovirus exposure and HLA in healthy donors. Researchers ran the PCR with 60 Vbeta and 13 Jbeta primers. Clones were sequenced by immunoSEQ multiplex PCR, and TCRdb holds only the in-frame ones, with some missing. The profile shows 150,000 or so clones, 75% to 80% of them singletons. Sequenced: PBMCs. The receptors were sampled from a male donor in good health and CMV-seronegative.

This clone was recorded once. This chain uses TRBV7-9 with TRBJ1-3, with 9 bases fitting TRBD1. Germline V CDR1 and CDR2: SEHNR, FQNEAQ (reference sequence). V lost 5 bases to trimming and J lost 2 bases; unmatched junction nucleotides: 10. The CDR3 totals 17 residues. CDR3 coding DNA: TGTGCCAGCAGCGCAAGTGGGGGACAGGGCGCTGGAAACACCATATATTTT. It encodes CASSASGGQGAGNTIYF. The whole variable domain, remainder taken from reference TRBV7-9 and TRBJ1-3, is DTGVSQNPRHKITKRGQNVTFRCDPISEHNRLYWYRQTLGQGPEFLTYFQNEAQLEKSRLLSDRFSAERPKGSFSTLEIQRTEQGDSAMYLCASSASGGQGAGNTIYFGEGSWLTVV.

The chain recombines TRBV7-2 with TRBJ2-7; 7 bases agree with TRBD2. The CDR3 is made up of 13 amino acids. V was clipped by 5 bases and J by 4 bases; unmatched bases: 5. Germline values: CDR1 SGHTA, CDR2 FQGNSA. The CDR3 nucleotides are TGTGCCAGCAGCCCGGGGGGATCATACGAGCAGTACTTC. This encodes CASSPGGSYEQYF. The whole variable domain, remainder taken from reference TRBV7-2 and TRBJ2-7, is GAGVSQSPSNKVTEKGKDVELRCDPISGHTALYWYRQSLGQGLEFLIYFQGNSAPDKSGLPSDRFSAERTGGSVSTLTIQRTQQEDSAVYLCASSPGGSYEQYFGPGTRLTVT.

This clone was seen a handful of times. V and J are TRBV6-5 and TRBJ2-1, with D possibly matching TRBD2 (5 bases). Trimming took off 5 bases at V and 4 bases at J, with 9 bases between the two ends. Germline V gene sequence: CDR1 MNHEY, CDR2 SVGAGI. The CDR3 is 13 amino acids. CDR3 protein: CASSEAEYNEQFF. The CDR3 DNA follows: TGTGCCAGCAGTGAAGCGGAGTACAATGAGCAGTTCTTC.

The CDR3 bases are TGTGCCAGCAGCACCGGACTAGCGGGGGTCACAGATACGCAGTATTTT. Translated: CASSTGLAGVTDTQYF. V is TRBV7-2 and J is TRBJ2-3; TRBD2 aligns across 13 bases. Germline values: CDR1 SGHTA, CDR2 FQGNSA. This CDR3 region has 16 residues. Trimming cost V 5 bases and J 2 bases; bases outside gene matches: 4.

The rearrangement links TRBV11-1 to TRBJ1-6; D is ambiguous. The CDR3 has 13 amino acids. Germline V lookup: CDR1 SGHAT, CDR2 FQDESV (reference sequence). V dropped 2 bases and J dropped 10 bases, with 9 bases sitting between them. CDR3 amino acids: CASSLRGSSPLHF. The CDR3 DNA follows: TGTGCCAGCAGCTTAAGAGGTAGCTCACCCCTCCACTTT.

V usage is TRBV2 and J usage is TRBJ1-1, with D unresolved. Germline CDR1 reads SNHLY; CDR2 reads FYNNEI. V lost 5 bases, J lost 3 bases, and 19 bases lay in between. The CDR3 loop spans 16 amino acids. CDR3 bases: TGTGCCAGCAGTCCCCTTGACTGGCTCGAACACACTGAAGCTTTCTTT. Translating gives CASSPLDWLEHTEAFF.

A remark on this clone: A junction boundary mismatches the germline segment, possibly from a read error. CDR3: CSSSDKGVGERDTQYF. The CDR3 DNA reads TGTTCCAGCAGCGACAAGGGGGTCGGAGAGAGAGATACGCAGTATTTT. The J gene is TRBJ2-3, the V gene TRBV7-9, with D perhaps matching TRBD1 (6 bases). CDR1 is SEHNR and CDR2 is FQNEAQ in the germline V gene (reference sequence). This CDR3 has 16 residues. The complete variable domain, with remaining parts taken from reference TRBV7-9 and TRBJ2-3, reads DTGVSQNPRHKITKRGQNVTFRCDPISEHNRLYWYRQTLGQGPEFLTYFQNEAQLEKSRLLSDRFSAERPKGSFSTLEIQRTEQGDSAMYLCSSSDKGVGERDTQYFGPGTRLTVL.

This sequence joins TRBV9 and TRBJ1-6; 8 bases line up with TRBD1. The CDR3 runs 15 residues. V was clipped by 4 bases and J by 8 bases; unmatched bases: 8. The V gene's germline CDR1 is SGDLS and CDR2 YYNGEE. In nucleotides, the CDR3 is TGTGCCAGCAGCTCGGGGGACAGGAGGGATTCACCCCTCCACTTT. Its protein product is CASSSGDRRDSPLHF. Full variable domain (remainder filled in from reference TRBV9 and TRBJ1-6): DSGVTQTPKHLITATGQRVTLRCSPRSGDLSVYWYQQSLDQGLQFLIQYYNGEERAKGNILERFSAQQFPDLHSELNLSSLELGDSALYFCASSSGDRRDSPLHFGNGTRLTVT.

V and J are TRBV9 and TRBJ1-4; D call uncertain. V was pared by 0 bases and J by 0 bases, with 15 bases between. This CDR3 has 18 residues. Germline V gene data show CDR1 as SGDLS and CDR2 as YYNGEE. CDR3 sequence (DNA): TGTGCCAGCAGCGTAGGTGGAGCAAGCCTTGCAACTAATGAAAAACTGTTTTTT. It specifies CASSVGGASLATNEKLFF.

The chain recombines TRBV7-8 with TRBJ2-7; tentatively, D is TRBD1 (6 bases). Germline V gene sequence: CDR1 SGHVS, CDR2 FQNEAQ. V lost 0 bases and J lost 0, with 21 bases in between. The CDR3 loop spans 19 amino acids. In DNA form, the CDR3 reads TGTGCCAGCAGCTTAGCCGCAGGGGCGCAAAAATATTACTCCTACGAGCAGTACTTC. It is translated as CASSLAAGAQKYYSYEQYF.

This clone was seen just once. The chain couples TRBV28 to TRBJ2-5; D gene unclear. The V and J ends lost 3 bases and 3 bases respectively, with 11 bases between them. The germline gives CDR1 MDHEN, CDR2 SYDVKM. The CDR3 is 14 residues long. The CDR3 region has the DNA TGTGCCAGCAGTTTGGGTCGGCAGGAAGAGACCCAGTACTTC. Translated: CASSLGRQEETQYF.

The chain recombines TRBV13 with TRBJ2-3; D is uncertain. There are 17 residues in the CDR3. Germline V lookup: CDR1 PRHDT, CDR2 FYEKMQ (reference sequence). V gave up 4 bases and J gave up 0 bases, with 17 bases separating them. As DNA, the CDR3 is TGTGCCAGCAGCTCCAGTTTTAAGCAGACTAGCACAGATACGCAGTATTTT. Its translation is CASSSSFKQTSTDTQYF.

The chain employs TRBV9 and TRBJ1-1, with a possible D match to TRBD1 (5 bases). Germline CDR1 SGDLS, CDR2 YYNGEE. V was trimmed by 0 bases and J by 4 bases, leaving 13 bases between them. The CDR3 contains 15 residues. The CDR3 DNA sequence: TGTGCCAGCAGCGTAGCTTACGGGGGAAGCACTGAAGCTTTCTTT. It translates to CASSVAYGGSTEAFF.

The chain carries TRBV2 and TRBJ2-7, with 9 nucleotides matching TRBD1. The CDR3 is 14 amino acids. CDR1 is SNHLY and CDR2 is FYNNEI in the germline V gene. V dropped 6 bases and J dropped 2; count of bases not matched to a gene: 5. The CDR3 DNA is TGTGCCAGCAGGGCCGGGACAGGGCCCTACGAGCAGTACTTC. Translating gives CASRAGTGPYEQYF.

DNA of the CDR3: TGTGCCAGCAGCTTGGTGGGGGCGAGGGAGCAGTTCTTC. Translating gives CASSLVGAREQFF. V gene TRBV5-4 combines with J gene TRBJ2-1, with D perhaps TRBD1 (6 bases). V was clipped by 0 bases and J by 10 bases, with 11 bases between them. Germline V gene data show CDR1 as SGHNT and CDR2 as YYREEE (reference sequence). The CDR3 spans 13 residues.

The CDR3 reads CASSPTSGSVYEQYF. For the CDR3, the DNA is TGTGCCAGCTCACCGACTAGCGGGAGTGTCTACGAGCAGTACTTC. The chain employs TRBV18 and TRBJ2-7, with 12 positions matching TRBD2. The germline CDR1 and CDR2 sequences are KGHSH and LQKENI. The CDR3 loop spans 15 amino acids. Trimming removed 3 bases from V and 3 bases from J; junction bases left unmatched: 3.

The rearrangement uses TRBV19 and TRBJ2-1; 7 positions match TRBD2. V dropped 3 bases and J dropped 0; count of bases not matched to a gene: 11. Germline CDR1 LNHDA, CDR2 SQIVND (reference sequence). The CDR3 consists of 18 residues. CDR3 bases: TGTGCCAGTAGTATCATCGGGGGGTTCCTCAGCTCCTACAATGAGCAGTTCTTC. Amino acid sequence: CASSIIGGFLSSYNEQFF.

The rearrangement uses TRBV5-6 and TRBJ2-7; weak D call: TRBD2 (6 bases). CDR1 and CDR2 (germline): SGHDT, YYEEEE. The CDR3 extends over 17 amino acids. Trimming took 1 base from V and 0 from J, leaving 17 bases between them. The CDR3 loop reads CASSLYLGTGVSYEQYF. The CDR3 bases are TGTGCCAGCAGCTTGTACCTCGGGACTGGAGTCTCCTACGAGCAGTACTTC.

This clone was found once. The chain combines TRBV2 with TRBJ2-7; 7 bases match TRBD1. CDR3 length: 14 residues. The V segment lost 7 bases and the J segment 2 bases; nucleotides outside the gene matches: 8. CDR1 is SNHLY, CDR2 FYNNEI, per germline. The CDR3 is CASTGRDRTYEQYF. For the CDR3, the DNA is TGTGCCAGCACTGGCCGGGACAGAACCTACGAGCAGTACTTC.

The chain uses TRBV5-6 and TRBJ2-7, with 9 bases fitting TRBD1. V lost 0 bases, J lost 7 bases, and 2 bases stayed unmatched. Germline V gene data show CDR1 as SGHDT and CDR2 as YYEEEE. This CDR3 has 13 amino acids. CDR3 residues: CASSLGQGGEQYF. The CDR3 DNA sequence: TGTGCCAGCAGCTTGGGACAGGGGGGGGAGCAGTACTTC.

CDR3 DNA: TGTGCCAGCAGTGAGACTAGCGGGCCCGGGGAGCTGTTTTTT. It yields the protein CASSETSGPGELFF. The chain has TRBV2 and TRBJ2-2; 10 bases fit TRBD2. CDR1 and CDR2 (germline): SNHLY, FYNNEI. V was clipped by 3 bases and J by 6 bases; unmatched bases: 1. This CDR3 spans 14 amino acids.

The genes are TRBV4-3 and TRBJ1-1, with a possible D match to TRBD1 (5 bases). V was shortened by 0 bases and J by 5 bases, with 13 bases between the two germline ends. Germline CDR1 and CDR2: LGHNA and YSLEER. The CDR3 contains 15 residues. DNA for the CDR3: TGCGCCAGCAGCCAAGATCTGGGGGGAAGAACTGAAGCTTTCTTT. Its protein is CASSQDLGGRTEAFF.

J is TRBJ2-1 and V is TRBV4-1; a possible D gene is TRBD2 (6 bases). The CDR3 consists of 16 residues. Germline V gene lookup returns CDR1 MGHRA and CDR2 YSYEKL. V lost 0 bases and J lost 4, with 13 bases in between. CDR3 region: CASSQDGASAYNEQFF. The CDR3, as DNA: TGCGCCAGCAGCCAAGATGGGGCTAGCGCTTACAATGAGCAGTTCTTC.

The chain joins TRBV7-9 to TRBJ2-7; 11 positions match TRBD2. CDR1 and CDR2 from the germline V gene are SEHNR and FQNEAQ (reference sequence). The CDR3 is made up of 16 amino acids. V was clipped by 5 bases and J by 0 bases; unmatched bases: 6. The CDR3 DNA sequence: TGTGCCAGCAGCCGGGCACTAGCGGGGGTCTCCTACGAGCAGTACTTC. Amino acids: CASSRALAGVSYEQYF.

The chain uses TRBV18 and TRBJ2-6; D is undetermined. Germline V gene sequence: CDR1 KGHSH, CDR2 LQKENI. V was shortened by 0 bases and J by 0 bases, with 9 bases between the two germline ends. This CDR3 contains 17 residues. The CDR3 nucleotides are TGTGCCAGCTCACCACCGCCCCGGTACTCTGGGGCCAACGTCCTGACTTTC. It specifies CASSPPPRYSGANVLTF.

This chain uses TRBV5-6 with TRBJ1-1; TRBD1 matches 8 bases. V lost 4 bases, J lost 5 bases, and 10 bases stayed unmatched. The CDR3 has 15 residues. The germline V gene has CDR1 SGHDT and CDR2 YYEEEE. The CDR3 DNA reads TGTGCCAGCAGCGCCGGACAGGGCACGTGGACTGAAGCTTTCTTT. Encoded protein: CASSAGQGTWTEAFF.

This chain links TRBV4-3 with TRBJ2-5, with D perhaps matching TRBD2 (5 bases). The V end was cut by 0 bases, the J end by 4 bases, with 12 bases between. The CDR3 length is 15 residues. The germline gives CDR1 LGHNA, CDR2 YSLEER. The DNA for the CDR3 is TGCGCCAGCAGCCAAGATAAGTTCGCGGGAGAGACCCAGTACTTC. Amino acid sequence: CASSQDKFAGETQYF.

The V and J genes are TRBV10-3 and TRBJ2-3, with 9 bases matching TRBD2. V was clipped by 6 bases and J by 0 bases; unmatched bases: 1. Germline V gene lookup returns CDR1 ENHRY and CDR2 SYGVKD. This CDR3 has 14 amino acids. In DNA, the CDR3 is TGTGCCATCAGGCTAGCGGGGAGCACAGATACGCAGTATTTT. Translating it yields CAIRLAGSTDTQYF.

The chain carries TRBV19 and TRBJ2-2; 9 positions match TRBD1. The CDR3 runs to 15 residues. The ends lost 3 bases at V and 4 bases at J; junction bases unmatched: 3. Germline loops: CDR1 LNHDA, CDR2 SQIVND (reference sequence). The CDR3 DNA reads as TGTGCCAGTAGTATTTTGGGACAGGGCACCGGGGAGCTGTTTTTT. Protein sequence: CASSILGQGTGELFF.

The rearrangement links TRBV7-3 to TRBJ2-1; no reliable D call. This CDR3 has 14 amino acids. The ends were cut back, 1 base at V and 3 bases at J, with 7 bases in the middle. Germline CDR1 is SGHTA and CDR2 is FQGTGA. The CDR3 DNA reads TGTGCCAGCAGCTTAATCCCCCTCTACAATGAGCAGTTCTTC. Residues: CASSLIPLYNEQFF.

CDR3 bases: TGTGCCAGCAGGGACTCGACTCACACAGATACGCAGTATTTT. It is translated as CASRDSTHTDTQYF. This chain joins TRBV2 and TRBJ2-3; maybe TRBD2 (5 bases). Per the germline V gene, CDR1 is SNHLY and CDR2 is FYNNEI. V gave up 6 bases and J gave up 2 bases, with 12 bases separating them. CDR3 length: 14 amino acids.

V usage is TRBV4-3 and J usage is TRBJ1-2, with 7 bases lining up with TRBD1. The ends lost 0 bases at V and 4 bases at J; junction bases unmatched: 11. This CDR3 is 17 amino acids long. Germline V gene data show CDR1 as LGHNA and CDR2 as YSLEER. CDR3 in DNA: TGCGCCAGCAGCCAAGATCTTACTAGGGGGCTTATCTATGGCTACACCTTC. This sequence encodes CASSQDLTRGLIYGYTF.